The T cell receptor beta chain described here comes from a study of tumor and adjacent non-tumor tissue in lung cancer. No cell sorting was done before RNA was extracted from the tissue. V dropped 5 bases and J dropped 7 bases, with 9 bases sitting between them. CDR3 length: 11 amino acids. Germline CDR1 DFQATT, CDR2 SNEGSKA (reference sequence). This clonotype was observed at least ten times. A modified ARM-PCR protocol with three rounds of nested PCR amplified TCRbeta. TCRdb re-called the multiplex PCR reads with MiXCR, one entry per CDR3 protein. The sample includes approximately 90,000 distinct CDR3 sequences, 61% seen only once; the top ten take about 15%.

Sequenced: lung tumor tissue. The rearrangement links TRBV20-1 to TRBJ2-1; possibly TRBD1 for D (6 bases). The sequence came from a man in his 70s with non-small cell lung cancer. CDR3 sequence (DNA): TGCAGTGCTGAACAGGGAAATGAGCAGTTCTTC. It yields the protein CSAEQGNEQFF.